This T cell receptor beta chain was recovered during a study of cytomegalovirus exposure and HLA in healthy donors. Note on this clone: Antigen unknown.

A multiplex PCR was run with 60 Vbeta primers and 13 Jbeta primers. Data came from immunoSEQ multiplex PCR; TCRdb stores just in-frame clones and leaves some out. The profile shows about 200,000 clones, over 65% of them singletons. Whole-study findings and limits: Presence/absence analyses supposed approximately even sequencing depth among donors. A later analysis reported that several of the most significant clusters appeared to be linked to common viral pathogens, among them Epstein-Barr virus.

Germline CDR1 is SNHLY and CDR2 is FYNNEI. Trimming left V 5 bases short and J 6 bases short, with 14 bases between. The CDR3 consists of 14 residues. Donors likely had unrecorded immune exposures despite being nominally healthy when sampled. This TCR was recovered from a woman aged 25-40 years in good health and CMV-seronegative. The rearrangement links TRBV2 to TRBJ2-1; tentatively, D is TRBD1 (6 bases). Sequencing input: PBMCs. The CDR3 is CASSQQGIVNEQFF. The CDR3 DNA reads TGTGCCAGCAGTCAACAGGGAATTGTCAATGAGCAGTTCTTC.